The clone carrying this T cell receptor beta chain was observed at least ten times. No antigen is known for it. This could be a read error, since a much larger clone is one nucleotide away. The CDR3 sequence is 13 residues long. Germline lookup yields CDR1 MRHNA and CDR2 SNTAGT. The sample belongs to a study of blood T cells in healthy people across ages. Whole-study results and caveats: Measured against age, TCR beta diversity per million T cells decreased in a roughly linear manner. Unknown donor CMV status possibly confounded expanded clonotype changes. Using unsorted PBMCs precluded a conclusive naive versus antigen-experienced comparison.

A second PCR, run for roughly 6 to 11 cycles, used a sample-barcoded 5' primer plus a J-beta primer mix. MiXCR was run by TCRdb on the 5' RACE reads, yielding one entry per CDR3 protein. The repertoire includes more than 800,000 distinct CDR3 sequences, 29% of them detected once, and roughly 17% sits in the top ten. A minimum of 5.5 micrograms of total RNA was extracted per sample. This receptor was identified in a woman over 75 in good health. Specimen: blood. This rearrangement joins TRBV6-4 to TRBJ2-1; TRBD2 is a possible D gene (5 bases). The CDR3 bases are TGTGCCAGCAGGGACTCCGTCTACGATGAGCAGTTCTTC. Its protein product is CASRDSVYDEQFF.